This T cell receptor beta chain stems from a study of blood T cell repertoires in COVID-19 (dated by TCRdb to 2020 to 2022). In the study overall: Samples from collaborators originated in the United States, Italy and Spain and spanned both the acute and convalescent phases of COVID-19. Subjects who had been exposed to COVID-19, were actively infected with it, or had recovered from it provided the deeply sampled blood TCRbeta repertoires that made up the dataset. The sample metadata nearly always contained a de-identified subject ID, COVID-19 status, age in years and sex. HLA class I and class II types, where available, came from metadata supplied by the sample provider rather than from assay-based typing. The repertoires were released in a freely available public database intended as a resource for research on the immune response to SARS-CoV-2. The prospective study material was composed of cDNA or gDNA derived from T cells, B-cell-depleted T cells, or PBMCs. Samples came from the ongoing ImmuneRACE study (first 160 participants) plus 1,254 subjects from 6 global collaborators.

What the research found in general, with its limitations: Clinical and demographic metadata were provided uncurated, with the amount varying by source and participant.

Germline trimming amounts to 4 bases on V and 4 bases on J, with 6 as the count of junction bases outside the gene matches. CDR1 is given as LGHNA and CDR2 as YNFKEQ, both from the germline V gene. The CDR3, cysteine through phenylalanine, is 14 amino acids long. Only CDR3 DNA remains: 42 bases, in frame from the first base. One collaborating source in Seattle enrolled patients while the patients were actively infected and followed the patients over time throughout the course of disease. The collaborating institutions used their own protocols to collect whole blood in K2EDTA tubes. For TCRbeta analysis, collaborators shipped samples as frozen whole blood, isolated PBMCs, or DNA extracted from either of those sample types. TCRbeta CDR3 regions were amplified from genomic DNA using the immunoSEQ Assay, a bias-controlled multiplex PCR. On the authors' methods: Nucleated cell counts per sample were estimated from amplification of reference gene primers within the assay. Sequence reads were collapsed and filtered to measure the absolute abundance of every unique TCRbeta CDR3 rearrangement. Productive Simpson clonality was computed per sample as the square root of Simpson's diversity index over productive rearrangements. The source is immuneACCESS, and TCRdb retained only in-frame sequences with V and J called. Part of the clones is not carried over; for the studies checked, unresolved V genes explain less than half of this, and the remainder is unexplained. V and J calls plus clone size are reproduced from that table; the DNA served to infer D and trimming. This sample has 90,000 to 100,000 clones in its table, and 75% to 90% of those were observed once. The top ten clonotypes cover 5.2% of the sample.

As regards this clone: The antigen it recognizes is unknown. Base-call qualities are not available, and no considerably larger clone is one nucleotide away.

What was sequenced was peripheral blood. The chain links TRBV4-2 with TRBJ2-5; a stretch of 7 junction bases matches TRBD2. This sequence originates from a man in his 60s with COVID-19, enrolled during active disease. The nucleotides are TGTGCCAGCAGCCTTGGGGGGGAACCAGAGACCCAGTACTTC. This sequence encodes CASSLGGEPETQYF.